These T cell receptor beta chains were read from a single sample in a study of blood T cell repertoires in COVID-19. This table comes from immunoSEQ multiplex PCR, and its TCRdb copy is limited to in-frame clones, with some not included. Of roughly 140,000 clones in the sample, around nine tenths are singletons; the top ten hold 1.2%. What was sequenced was PBMCs or T cells enriched from blood (not recorded which). All receptors come from a woman aged 30 to 39 with acute COVID-19. Both conserved end residues are part of each CDR3. The D gene is left open where the match is weak. A row's size may be missing; if present it is once, few, many or a size class.

J,D,size,V,length,DNA,CDR3
TRBJ1-6,-,-,TRBV27,14,TGTGCCAGCAGTTTAACCCCGGACTATTCACCCCTCCACTTT,CASSLTPDYSPLHF
TRBJ2-7,-,once,TRBV6-5,14,TGTGCCAGCAGTTACGCCCAGGGCTCCTACGAGCAGTACTTC,CASSYAQGSYEQYF
TRBJ1-1,-,-,TRBV29-1,14,TGCAGCGTAGACCCGGGACTCCAGAACACTGAAGCTTTCTTT,CSVDPGLQNTEAFF
TRBJ1-2,-,-,TRBV19,16,TGTGCCAGTAGTATAGATCAGGAGGGACTGAACTATGGCTACACCTTC,CASSIDQEGLNYGYTF
TRBJ1-1,TRBD1,-,TRBV3-1/TRBV3-2,15,TGTGCCAGCAGCCAGTCGGACAGGGGGAACACTGAAGCTTTCTTT,CASSQSDRGNTEAFF
TRBJ2-5,-,-,TRBV5-4,14,TGTGCCAGCAGCTTGTTGACTACCCAAGAGACCCAGTACTTC,CASSLLTTQETQYF
TRBJ1-2,TRBD1,-,TRBV7-9,16,TGTGCCAGCAGCTTAAGGGACCTGGGACAGCACTATGGCTACACCTTC,CASSLRDLGQHYGYTF
TRBJ1-5,-,-,TRBV7-9,14,TGTGCCAGCAGCTTAGGAGGGATCAATCAGCCCCAGCATTTT,CASSLGGINQPQHF
TRBJ1-1,-,-,TRBV15,14,TGTGCCACCAGCAGAGATAGGGGGACAACTGAAGCTTTCTTT,CATSRDRGTTEAFF
TRBJ1-1,-,-,TRBV2,11,TGTGCCAGCAGTCAGGGGTCTGAAGCTTTCTTT,CASSQGSEAFF
TRBJ2-7,TRBD2,-,TRBV7-2,16,TGTGCCAGCAGCCGTAGCGGGGGGGGGACGCCTTACGAGCAGTACTTC,CASSRSGGGTPYEQYF
TRBJ1-2,-,-,TRBV11-2,15,TGTGCCAGCAGCTGGGTAACGGGGACAATCTATGGCTACACCTTC,CASSWVTGTIYGYTF
TRBJ2-7,-,-,TRBV5-4,14,TGTGCCAGCAGCTCCCCCGTAAACTCCTACGAGCAGTACTTC,CASSSPVNSYEQYF
TRBJ2-5,TRBD1,-,TRBV29-1,14,TGCAGCATCCTCTCCACAGGGGGTTTTGAGACCCAGTACTTC,CSILSTGGFETQYF
TRBJ2-7,TRBD2,-,TRBV7-8,16,TGTGCCAGCAGCTTTCGGACTAGCGGCGACCAGTTCGAGCAGTACTTC,CASSFRTSGDQFEQYF
TRBJ2-3,-,many,TRBV10-3,13,TGTGCCACTCAGGCATCGGGCACAGATACGCAGTATTTT,CATQASGTDTQYF
TRBJ2-7,TRBD1,-,TRBV29-1,14,TGCAGCGTTGCAGAGCAGGGGGCTTACGGCGAGCAGTACTTC,CSVAEQGAYGEQYF
TRBJ2-7,-,many,TRBV7-8,14,TGTGCCAGCAGCTTAGTGAGGTTTCCCTACGAGCAGTACTTC,CASSLVRFPYEQYF
TRBJ1-4,TRBD1,-,TRBV28,17,TGTGCCAGCAGACCCCAGGGAAGGGGGCTCGACGTTGAAAAACTGTTTTTT,CASRPQGRGLDVEKLFF
TRBJ1-6,TRBD1,-,TRBV5-1,16,TGCGCCAGCAGCCCGGGACCGACAGGGGGCGATTCACCCCTCCACTTT,CASSPGPTGGDSPLHF
TRBJ2-2,TRBD1,-,TRBV24-1,13,TGTGCCACCAGCGCGACAGGGTCCGGGGAGCTGTTTTTT,CATSATGSGELFF
TRBJ1-4,-,once,TRBV5-4,13,TGTGCCAGCAGCCGAATCGGGGATGAAAAACTGTTTTTT,CASSRIGDEKLFF
TRBJ2-1,-,-,TRBV7-2,16,TGTGCCAGCAGCTCCTGGGGGGAAACTGGGTTGAATGAGCAGTTCTTC,CASSSWGETGLNEQFF
TRBJ1-2,TRBD1,-,TRBV2,15,TGTGCCAGCAGTTATCGACAGGGAGTTAACTATGGCTACACCTTC,CASSYRQGVNYGYTF
TRBJ1-2,TRBD1,-,TRBV5-1,14,TGCGCCAGCAGCCAGGGACAGGCCATTTACGGCTACACCTTC,CASSQGQAIYGYTF
TRBJ2-1,TRBD2,-,TRBV5-4,15,TGTGCCAGCAGCCTGACTAGCGGGAATTCTTTGGAGCAGTTCTTC,CASSLTSGNSLEQFF
TRBJ2-5,TRBD2,-,TRBV7-2,15,TGTGCCAGCAGCCCTAGGCCCGGGGGGTTAGAGACCCAGTACTTC,CASSPRPGGLETQYF
TRBJ2-7,-,-,TRBV28,13,TGTGCCAGCAATCAACAGGACCGCCACGAGCAGTACTTC,CASNQQDRHEQYF
TRBJ1-2,-,-,TRBV19,17,TGTGCCAGTAGTATGTATCGGGGGAGTCCGGATAACTATGGCTACACCTTC,CASSMYRGSPDNYGYTF
TRBJ1-1,-,-,TRBV5-5,14,TGTGCCAGCAGCTGGATGGGGGGAGGCACTGAAGCTTTCTTT,CASSWMGGGTEAFF
TRBJ2-3,TRBD2,-,TRBV27,15,TGTGCCAGCAGTTTAGGGCGGGAGGGCCTCGGCACGCAGTATTTT,CASSLGREGLGTQYF
TRBJ2-1,TRBD2,once,TRBV7-2,15,TGTGCCAGCAGCTGGATTAGCGGGCCCAACAATGAGCAGTTCTTC,CASSWISGPNNEQFF
TRBJ1-3,-,-,TRBV7-3,16,TGTGCCAGCAGCTTATATAGCGCCGACTCTGGAAACACCATATATTTT,CASSLYSADSGNTIYF
TRBJ2-4,TRBD1,-,TRBV5-4,18,TGTGCCAGCAGCTTGTTGGACAGGGGGACGGTTTCCCAAAACATTCAGTACTTC,CASSLLDRGTVSQNIQYF
TRBJ2-5,TRBD1,-,TRBV5-1,15,TGCGCCAGCAGCTCCGGGACAGGGTTGGGGGAGACCCAGTACTTC,CASSSGTGLGETQYF
TRBJ1-2,-,-,TRBV28,13,TGTGCCAGCAGCTCAGGGAAGGGCAGTGGCTACACCTTC,CASSSGKGSGYTF
TRBJ1-6,TRBD1,-,TRBV11-2,19,TGTGCCAGCAGCCCCTTAGGCTGGGGGACAGGGCCTCATAATTCACCCCTCCACTTT,CASSPLGWGTGPHNSPLHF
TRBJ2-7,-,few,TRBV15,13,TGTGCCACCAGCAGAGCCGGTCTCTACGAGCAGTACTTC,CATSRAGLYEQYF
TRBJ1-5,TRBD1,-,TRBV5-1,16,TGCGCCAGCAGCACTGGGACAGGGGGCTGGGATCAGCCCCAGCATTTT,CASSTGTGGWDQPQHF
TRBJ2-7,-,-,TRBV7-2,13,TGTGCCAGCAGCTGGGAGCACTCCTACGAGCAGTACTTC,CASSWEHSYEQYF
TRBJ1-1,TRBD1,-,TRBV11-2,15,TGTGCCAGCAGCCTTAGCTACAGGGGTGACACTGAAGCTTTCTTT,CASSLSYRGDTEAFF
TRBJ2-5,TRBD1,-,TRBV12-5,15,TGTGCTAGTGGGGAGGGACAGGGGATGGGAGAGACCCAGTACTTC,CASGEGQGMGETQYF
TRBJ2-1,-,-,TRBV30,13,TGTGCCTGGAATAGCGGTACATACAATGAGCAGTTCTTC,CAWNSGTYNEQFF
TRBJ2-7,-,few,TRBV7-9,13,TGTGCCAGCAGCTCAGGCACCATTTACGAGCAGTACTTC,CASSSGTIYEQYF
TRBJ2-5,-,-,TRBV4-3,14,TGCGCCAGCAGCCAGCCAGATAACCAAGAGACCCAGTACTTC,CASSQPDNQETQYF
TRBJ1-4,-,-,TRBV5-1,16,TGCGCCAGCAGCCATGGAATACAGGGAACTAATGAAAAACTGTTTTTT,CASSHGIQGTNEKLFF
TRBJ2-7,TRBD2,-,TRBV4-2,15,TGTGCCAGCAGCCAAGAGACTAGCGGGAGTGGGGAGCAGTACTTC,CASSQETSGSGEQYF
TRBJ1-3,-,-,TRBV27,13,TGTGCCAGCAGTCCAACGGGTGGATGGACCATATATTTT,CASSPTGGWTIYF
TRBJ1-2,-,-,TRBV2,12,TGTGCCAGCAGTGGAACAGACTATGGCTACACCTTC,CASSGTDYGYTF